This TCR beta chain was profiled in a study of cytomegalovirus exposure and HLA in healthy donors. Study conclusions and caveats: No immune exposure information besides CMV serostatus was available. Indistinguishable V segments, including TRBV6-2 and TRBV6-3, were excluded. Most CMV-associated TCR beta chains appeared HLA-restricted in a later analysis. Some highly shared sequence variants likely arose as a pipeline artifact.

This CDR3 comprises 16 residues. The germline V gene has CDR1 LNHNV and CDR2 YYDKDF (reference sequence). J was trimmed by 2 bases and V by 0 bases; bases with no gene match: 3. This PCR relied on a set of 60 Vbeta primers and 13 Jbeta primers. The table came from immunoSEQ multiplex PCR; TCRdb's copy has only in-frame clones and leaves some out. The repertoire holds 200,000 or so clones, with 85% to 90% as singletons. As concerns this clone: No antigen is known for it.

The TCR was taken from a man aged 25 to 40 in good health and CMV-seronegative. The rearrangement joins TRBV15 to TRBJ2-7, with 11 nucleotides matching TRBD1. Sequenced input: PBMCs. The CDR3 reads CATSREWGQGAYEQYF. CDR3 bases: TGTGCCACCAGCAGAGAATGGGGACAGGGGGCCTACGAGCAGTACTTC.